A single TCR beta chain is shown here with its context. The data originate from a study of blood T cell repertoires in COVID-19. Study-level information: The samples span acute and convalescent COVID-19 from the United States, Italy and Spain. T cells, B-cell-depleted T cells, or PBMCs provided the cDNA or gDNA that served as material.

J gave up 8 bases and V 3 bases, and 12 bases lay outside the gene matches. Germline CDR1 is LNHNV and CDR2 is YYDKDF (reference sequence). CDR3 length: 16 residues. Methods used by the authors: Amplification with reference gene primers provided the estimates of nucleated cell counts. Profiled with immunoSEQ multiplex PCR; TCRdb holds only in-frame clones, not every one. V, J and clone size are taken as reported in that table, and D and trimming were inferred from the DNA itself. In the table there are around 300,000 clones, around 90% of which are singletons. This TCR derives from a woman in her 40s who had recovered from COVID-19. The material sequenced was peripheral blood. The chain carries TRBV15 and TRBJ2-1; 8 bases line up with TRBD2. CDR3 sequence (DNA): TGTGCCACCAGCAGGACCCTAAGCGGGAGTCGGGATGAGCAGTTCTTC. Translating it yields CATSRTLSGSRDEQFF.